The 10 T cell receptor beta chains reported below all come from one sample, sequenced in a study of T cells after yellow fever vaccination. TCRdb passed the 5' RACE reads through MiXCR, listing each CDR3 protein once. Among about 210,000 distinct CDR3 sequences listed, under 3.5% were seen once. The input for sequencing was CD4+ T cells sorted from PBMCs, taken 10 days after the yellow fever booster vaccination. The receptors originated from a man between 18 and 29 years old who received the YFV17D yellow fever vaccine.

This chain links TRBV20-1 with TRBJ1-2; a weak D match, TRBD1 (5 bases). The V gene lost 0 bases and the J gene lost 5 bases, with 10 bases spanning the gap. CDR3 length: 13 residues. Germline V lookup: CDR1 DFQATT, CDR2 SNEGSKA (reference sequence). As DNA, the CDR3 is TGCAGTGCTAGAGACCGTAGGGGATATGGCTACACCTTC. Residues: CSARDRRGYGYTF.

This clonotype was counted at least ten times. The rearrangement joins TRBV5-6 to TRBJ2-2; D is undetermined. Germline V gives CDR1 SGHDT, CDR2 YYEEEE. This CDR3 spans 19 amino acids. With 0 bases removed from V and 7 bases from J, the gap between germline ends came to 25 bases. CDR3 sequence (DNA): TGTGCCAGCAGCTTGGAGGATCGCAGGCCCCTCCATAAGAGCGGGGAGCTGTTTTTT. This gives the protein CASSLEDRRPLHKSGELFF.

This clonotype occurred many times. The rearrangement joins TRBV5-4 to TRBJ2-2; 12 bases agree with TRBD1. CDR1 and CDR2 (germline): SGHNT, YYREEE (reference sequence). V shed 0 bases, J shed 6 bases, and the junction held 6 bases outside the gene matches. This CDR3 has 17 amino acids. CDR3 residues: CASSLAGTGGAAGELFF. The CDR3 DNA reads TGTGCCAGCAGCTTGGCAGGGACAGGGGGCGCGGCCGGGGAGCTGTTTTTT.

This clonotype was seen many times. The chain joins TRBV4-3 to TRBJ1-4; 7 nucleotides match TRBD1. The V gene's germline CDR1 is LGHNA and CDR2 YSLEER. V gave up 2 bases and J gave up 8 bases; unmatched junction bases: 5. The length of the CDR3 is 14 residues. DNA for the CDR3: TGCGCCAGCAGCCAATGGGGAGGGGGCGAAAAACTGTTTTTT. It specifies CASSQWGGGEKLFF.

The table lists this clonotype with many counts. The rearrangement links TRBV7-2 to TRBJ2-3; 7 nucleotides agree with TRBD2. The CDR3 has 14 amino acids. V was clipped by 2 bases and J by 3 bases; unmatched bases: 2. The V gene's germline CDR1 is SGHTA and CDR2 FQGNSA. CDR3: CASSLIGGTDTQYF. CDR3 nucleotide sequence: TGTGCCAGCAGCTTAATCGGGGGGACAGATACGCAGTATTTT.

This clonotype was detected ten times or more. The V and J genes are TRBV12-3 or TRBV12-4 and TRBJ2-1; 9 nucleotides match TRBD2. V lost 4 bases to trimming and J lost 8 bases; unmatched junction nucleotides: 9. The CDR3 length is 15 residues. The CDR3 protein is CASSSGGGAKDEQFF. CDR3 DNA sequence: TGTGCCAGCAGTTCCGGCGGGGGGGCCAAGGATGAGCAGTTCTTC.

This clonotype was observed a few times. The chain recombines TRBV2 with TRBJ2-7; 11 nucleotides match TRBD1. The V gene end was trimmed by 8 bases and the J gene end by 6 bases; junction bases not matched to a gene: 3. The CDR3 is made up of 12 amino acids. CDR1 and CDR2 (germline): SNHLY, FYNNEI. The CDR3: CASGQGAAEQYV. The DNA of the CDR3 is TGTGCCAGCGGACAGGGGGCCGCCGAGCAGTACGTC.

The chain carries TRBV12-3 or TRBV12-4 and TRBJ2-3; 10 bases match TRBD2. The CDR3 extends over 17 amino acids. Trimming took 5 bases from V and 6 from J; bases not matched to a gene: 14. The CDR3 DNA sequence: TGTGCCAGCAGTCACGGCGGACTAGCGGTTATAGGGGATACGCAGTATTTT. It encodes CASSHGGLAVIGDTQYF.

This sequence joins TRBV7-9 and TRBJ1-1; D gene unclear. The germline V and J ends were trimmed by 6 bases and 0 bases, with 5 bases remaining between them. Germline CDR1 is SEHNR and CDR2 is FQNEAQ (reference sequence). CDR3 length equals 12 residues. The CDR3 protein is CASRLLNTEAFF. The CDR3, as DNA: TGTGCCAGCAGACTGTTGAACACTGAAGCTTTCTTT.

This clonotype was recorded at least ten times. This chain links TRBV5-5 with TRBJ2-1, with D unresolved. V was cut by 4 bases and J by 10 bases, with 15 bases left in between. The germline CDR1 and CDR2 sequences are SGHKS and YYEKEE (reference sequence). CDR3 length: 13 residues. This CDR3 is CASSLPIAGEQFF. For the CDR3, the DNA is TGTGCCAGCAGCCTCCCGATTGCCGGCGAGCAGTTCTTC.